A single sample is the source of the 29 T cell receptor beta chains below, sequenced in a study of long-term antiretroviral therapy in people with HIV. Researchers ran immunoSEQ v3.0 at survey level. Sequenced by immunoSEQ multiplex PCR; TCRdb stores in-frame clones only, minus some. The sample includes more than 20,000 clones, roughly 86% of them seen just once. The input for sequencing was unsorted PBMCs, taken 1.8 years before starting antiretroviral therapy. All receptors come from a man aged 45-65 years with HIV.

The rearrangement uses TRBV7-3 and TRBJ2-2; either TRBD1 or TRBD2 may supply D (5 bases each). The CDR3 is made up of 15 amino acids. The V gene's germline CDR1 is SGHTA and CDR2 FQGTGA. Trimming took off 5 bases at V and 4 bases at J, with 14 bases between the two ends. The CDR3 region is CASSAGTPVTGELFF. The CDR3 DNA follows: TGTGCCAGCAGCGCCGGGACGCCCGTCACCGGGGAGCTGTTTTTT.

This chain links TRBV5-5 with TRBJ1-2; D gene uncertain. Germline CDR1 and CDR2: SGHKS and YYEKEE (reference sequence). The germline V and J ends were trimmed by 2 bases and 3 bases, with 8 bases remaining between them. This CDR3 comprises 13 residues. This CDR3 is CASSFEGDYGYTF. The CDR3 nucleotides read TGTGCCAGCAGCTTTGAGGGTGACTATGGCTACACCTTC.

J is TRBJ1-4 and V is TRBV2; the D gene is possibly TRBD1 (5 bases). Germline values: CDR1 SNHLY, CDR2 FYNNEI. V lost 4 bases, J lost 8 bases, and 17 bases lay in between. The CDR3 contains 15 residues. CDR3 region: CASSGGRRDGEKLFF. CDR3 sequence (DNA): TGTGCCAGCAGTGGGGGGAGGAGGGACGGCGAAAAACTGTTTTTT.

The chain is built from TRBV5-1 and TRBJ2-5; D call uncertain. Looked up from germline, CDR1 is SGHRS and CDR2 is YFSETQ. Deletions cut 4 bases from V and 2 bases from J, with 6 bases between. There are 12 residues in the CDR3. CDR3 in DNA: TGCGCCAGCAGCCAAATACAAGAGACCCAGTACTTC. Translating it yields CASSQIQETQYF.

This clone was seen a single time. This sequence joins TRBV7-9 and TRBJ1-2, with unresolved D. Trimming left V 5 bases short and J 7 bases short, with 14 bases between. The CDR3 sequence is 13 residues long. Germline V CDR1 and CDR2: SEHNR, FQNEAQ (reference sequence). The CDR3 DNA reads TGTGCCAGCAGCCGTTGGGGAGGCCGTGGCTACACCTTC. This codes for CASSRWGGRGYTF.

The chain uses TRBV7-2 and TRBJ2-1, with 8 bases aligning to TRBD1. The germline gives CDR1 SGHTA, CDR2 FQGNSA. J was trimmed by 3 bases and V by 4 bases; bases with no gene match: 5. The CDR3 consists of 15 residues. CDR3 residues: CASSSSGQVYNEQFF. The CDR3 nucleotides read TGTGCCAGCAGCTCCTCGGGACAGGTCTACAATGAGCAGTTCTTC.

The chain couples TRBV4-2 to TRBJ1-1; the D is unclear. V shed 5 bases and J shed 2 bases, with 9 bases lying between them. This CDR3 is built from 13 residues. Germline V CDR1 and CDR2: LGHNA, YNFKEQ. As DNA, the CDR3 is TGTGCCAGCAGCACCGTTAAAAACACTGAAGCTTTCTTT. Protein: CASSTVKNTEAFF.

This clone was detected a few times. The CDR3 coding sequence is TGCGCCAGCAGCTTGATAAGGAGTTACGAGCAGTACTTC. This encodes CASSLIRSYEQYF. The chain couples TRBV5-1 to TRBJ2-7; D is uncertain. Looked up from germline, CDR1 is SGHRS and CDR2 is YFSETQ. Trimming removed 1 base at V and 4 bases at J, with 9 bases between. This CDR3 is 13 amino acids long.

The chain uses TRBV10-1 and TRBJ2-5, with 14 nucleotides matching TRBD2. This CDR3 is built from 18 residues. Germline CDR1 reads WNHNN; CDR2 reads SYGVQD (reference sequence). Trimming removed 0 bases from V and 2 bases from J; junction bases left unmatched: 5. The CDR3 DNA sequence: TGCGCCAGCAGTGAGTCCCCGACTAGCGGGGGGGAGCAAGAGACCCAGTACTTC. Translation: CASSESPTSGGEQETQYF.

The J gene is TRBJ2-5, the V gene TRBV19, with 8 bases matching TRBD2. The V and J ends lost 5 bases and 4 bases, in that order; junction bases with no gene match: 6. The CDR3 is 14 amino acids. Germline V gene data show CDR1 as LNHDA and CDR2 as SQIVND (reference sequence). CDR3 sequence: CASSLRGDLETQYF. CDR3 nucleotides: TGTGCCAGTAGTTTGCGGGGGGACCTAGAGACCCAGTACTTC.

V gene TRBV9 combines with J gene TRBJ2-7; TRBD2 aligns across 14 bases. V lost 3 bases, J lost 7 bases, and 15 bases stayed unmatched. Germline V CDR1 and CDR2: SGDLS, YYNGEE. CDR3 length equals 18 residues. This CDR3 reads CASSAGTSGRNLWEEQYF. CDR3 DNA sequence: TGTGCCAGCAGCGCAGGGACTAGCGGGAGAAACCTTTGGGAAGAGCAGTACTTC.

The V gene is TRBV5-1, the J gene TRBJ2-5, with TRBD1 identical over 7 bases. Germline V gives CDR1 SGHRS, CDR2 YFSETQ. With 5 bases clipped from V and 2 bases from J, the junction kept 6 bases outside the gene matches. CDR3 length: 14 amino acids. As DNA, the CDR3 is TGCGCCAGCAGTCGGGACAGTCAACAAGAGACCCAGTACTTC. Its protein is CASSRDSQQETQYF.

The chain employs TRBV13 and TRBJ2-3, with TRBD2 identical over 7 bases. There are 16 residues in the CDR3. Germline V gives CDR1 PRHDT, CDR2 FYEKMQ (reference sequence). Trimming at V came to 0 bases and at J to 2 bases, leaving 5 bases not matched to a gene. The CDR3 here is CASSLGGLAVTDTQYF. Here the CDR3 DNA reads TGTGCCAGCAGCTTAGGCGGGCTAGCGGTCACAGATACGCAGTATTTT.

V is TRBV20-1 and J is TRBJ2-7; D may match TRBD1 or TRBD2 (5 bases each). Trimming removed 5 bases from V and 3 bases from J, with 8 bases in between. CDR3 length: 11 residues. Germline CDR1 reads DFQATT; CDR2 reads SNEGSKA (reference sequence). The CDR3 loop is CSAWDLYEQYF. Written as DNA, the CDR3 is TGCAGTGCTTGGGACCTCTACGAGCAGTACTTC.

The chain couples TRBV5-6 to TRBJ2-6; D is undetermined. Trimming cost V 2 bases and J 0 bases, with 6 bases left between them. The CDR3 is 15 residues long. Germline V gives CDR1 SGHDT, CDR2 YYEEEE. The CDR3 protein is CASSFGVSGANVLTF. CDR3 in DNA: TGTGCCAGCAGCTTTGGGGTCTCTGGGGCCAACGTCCTGACTTTC.

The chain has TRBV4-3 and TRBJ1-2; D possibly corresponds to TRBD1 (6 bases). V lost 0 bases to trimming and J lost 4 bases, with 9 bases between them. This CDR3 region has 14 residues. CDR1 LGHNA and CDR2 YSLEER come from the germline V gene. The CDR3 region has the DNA TGCGCCAGCAGCCAAGACGGGGGGCTCTATGGCTACACCTTC. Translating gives CASSQDGGLYGYTF.

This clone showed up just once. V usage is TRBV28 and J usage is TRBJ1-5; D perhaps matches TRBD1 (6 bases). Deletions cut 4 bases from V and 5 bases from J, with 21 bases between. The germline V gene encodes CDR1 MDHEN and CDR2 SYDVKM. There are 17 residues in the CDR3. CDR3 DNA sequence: TGTGCCAGCAGTTCTCAAGGGGGATTTGGGTCGGATCAGCCCCAGCATTTT. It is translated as CASSSQGGFGSDQPQHF.

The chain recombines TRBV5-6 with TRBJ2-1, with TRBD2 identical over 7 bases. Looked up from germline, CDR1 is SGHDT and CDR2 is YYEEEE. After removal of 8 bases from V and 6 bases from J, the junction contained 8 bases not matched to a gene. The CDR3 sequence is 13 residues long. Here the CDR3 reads CASAGRAVNEQFF. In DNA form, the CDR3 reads TGTGCCAGTGCGGGGAGGGCGGTCAATGAGCAGTTCTTC.

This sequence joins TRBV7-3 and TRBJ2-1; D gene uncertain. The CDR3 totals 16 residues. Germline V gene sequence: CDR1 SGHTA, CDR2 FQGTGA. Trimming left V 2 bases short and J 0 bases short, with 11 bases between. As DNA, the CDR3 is TGTGCCAGCAGCTTAGGAATCAGCCACTCCTACAATGAGCAGTTCTTC. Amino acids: CASSLGISHSYNEQFF.

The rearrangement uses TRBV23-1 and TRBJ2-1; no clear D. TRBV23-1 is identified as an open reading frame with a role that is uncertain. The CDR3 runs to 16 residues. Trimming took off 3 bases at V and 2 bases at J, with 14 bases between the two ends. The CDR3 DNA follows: TGCGCCAGCAGTCAGTCTCAGAAGATCCCCTACAATGAGCAGTTCTTC. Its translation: CASSQSQKIPYNEQFF.

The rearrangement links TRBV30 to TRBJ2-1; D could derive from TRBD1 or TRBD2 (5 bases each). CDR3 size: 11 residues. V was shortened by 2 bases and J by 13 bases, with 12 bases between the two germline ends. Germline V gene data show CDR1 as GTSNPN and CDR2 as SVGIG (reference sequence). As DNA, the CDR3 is TGTGCCTGGAGTAAAGGGACCCAACAGTTCTTC. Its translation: CAWSKGTQQFF. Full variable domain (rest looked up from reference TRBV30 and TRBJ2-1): SQTIHQWPATLVQPVGSPLSLECTVEGTSNPNLYWYRQAAGRGLQLLFYSVGIGQISSEVPQNLSASRPQDRQFILSSKKLLLSDSGFYLCAWSKGTQQFFGPGTRLTVL.

The DNA of the CDR3 is TGTGCCAGCAGCGCGTGGACTACCCATCGGAACAATGAGCAGTTCTTC. It is translated as CASSAWTTHRNNEQFF. The rearrangement links TRBV11-2 to TRBJ2-1; perhaps TRBD2 as D (6 bases). The CDR3 has 16 residues. In germline, CDR1 is SGHAT, CDR2 FQNNGV. With 5 bases removed from V and 5 bases from J, the gap between germline ends came to 19 bases.

The CDR3 nucleotides read TGTGCCAGCAGCCCGGGACTAGCGGGAGACGTCGGCATCAATGAGCAGTTCTTC. Translated: CASSPGLAGDVGINEQFF. The rearrangement joins TRBV7-9 to TRBJ2-1; 14 positions agree with TRBD2. V gave up 5 bases and J gave up 6 bases; unmatched junction bases: 12. The CDR3 covers 18 residues. CDR1 is SEHNR, CDR2 FQNEAQ, per germline (reference sequence).

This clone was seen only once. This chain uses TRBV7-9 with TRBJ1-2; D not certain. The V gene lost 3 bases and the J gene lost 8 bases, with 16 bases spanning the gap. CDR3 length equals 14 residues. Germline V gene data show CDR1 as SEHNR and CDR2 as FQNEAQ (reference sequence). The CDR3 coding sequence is TGTGCCAGCAGCTTTGATGTGGGAACTCGAGGCTACACCTTC. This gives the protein CASSFDVGTRGYTF.

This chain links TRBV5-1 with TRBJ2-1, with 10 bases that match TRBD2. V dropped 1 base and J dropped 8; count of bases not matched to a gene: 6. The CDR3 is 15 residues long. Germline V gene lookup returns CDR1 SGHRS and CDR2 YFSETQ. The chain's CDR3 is CASSLSSGGAHEQFF. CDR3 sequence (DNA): TGCGCCAGCAGCTTGAGCAGCGGGGGGGCCCATGAGCAGTTCTTC. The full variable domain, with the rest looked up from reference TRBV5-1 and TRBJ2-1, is KAGVTQTPRYLIKTRGQQVTLSCSPISGHRSVSWYQQTPGQGLQFLFEYFSETQRNKGNFPGRFSGRQFSNSRSEMNVSTLELGDSALYLCASSLSSGGAHEQFFGPGTRLTVL.

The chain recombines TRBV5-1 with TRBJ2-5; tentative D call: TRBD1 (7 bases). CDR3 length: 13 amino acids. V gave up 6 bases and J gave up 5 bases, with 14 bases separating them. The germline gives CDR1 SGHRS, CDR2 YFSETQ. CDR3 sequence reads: CASTHGGGETQYF. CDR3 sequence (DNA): TGCGCCAGCACACATGGAGGGGGCGAGACCCAGTACTTC.

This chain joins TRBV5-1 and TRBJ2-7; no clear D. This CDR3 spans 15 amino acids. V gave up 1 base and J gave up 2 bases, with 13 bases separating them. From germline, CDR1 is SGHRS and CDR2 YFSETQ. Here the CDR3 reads CASSLPGAATYEQYF. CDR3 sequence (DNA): TGCGCCAGCAGCTTGCCAGGCGCGGCGACCTACGAGCAGTACTTC.

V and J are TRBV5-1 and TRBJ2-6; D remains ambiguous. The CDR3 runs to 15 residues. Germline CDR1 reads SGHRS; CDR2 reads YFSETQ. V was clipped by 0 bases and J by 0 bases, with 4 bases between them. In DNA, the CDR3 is TGCGCCAGCAGCTTGGGAGCCTCTGGGGCCAACGTCCTGACTTTC. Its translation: CASSLGASGANVLTF.

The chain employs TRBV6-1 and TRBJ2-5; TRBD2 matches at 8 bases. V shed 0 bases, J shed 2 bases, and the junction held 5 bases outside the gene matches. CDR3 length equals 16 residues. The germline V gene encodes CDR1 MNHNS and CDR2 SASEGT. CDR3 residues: CASSEAAGGEQETQYF. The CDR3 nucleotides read TGTGCCAGCAGTGAAGCGGCGGGGGGAGAACAAGAGACCCAGTACTTC.